This TCR beta chain was observed in a study of T-cell memory formation after mild COVID-19. In the study overall: The TCR clusters were mostly specific to one donor.

This CDR3 is built from 12 residues. Trimming took 0 bases from V and 6 from J, leaving 5 bases between them. In germline, CDR1 is SGHRS, CDR2 YFSETQ. MiXCR was run by TCRdb on the 5' RACE reads, yielding one entry per CDR3 protein. The sample holds about 340,000 distinct CDR3 sequences, over 10% seen once. This clonotype has at least ten counts. The chain combines TRBV5-1 with TRBJ2-3; D unclear. The sample was PBMCs or a T cell subset sorted from them (not recorded which). This receptor was taken from a man aged 18 to 30 who had mild COVID-19 (a few samples of this study predate the infection). Cell type and time point are not known. The CDR3: CASSLDLDTQYF. Written as DNA, the CDR3 is TGCGCCAGCAGCTTGGATTTGGATACGCAGTATTTT. Variable domain in full (rest from reference TRBV5-1 and TRBJ2-3): KAGVTQTPRYLIKTRGQQVTLSCSPISGHRSVSWYQQTPGQGLQFLFEYFSETQRNKGNFPGRFSGRQFSNSRSEMNVSTLELGDSALYLCASSLDLDTQYFGPGTRLTVL.